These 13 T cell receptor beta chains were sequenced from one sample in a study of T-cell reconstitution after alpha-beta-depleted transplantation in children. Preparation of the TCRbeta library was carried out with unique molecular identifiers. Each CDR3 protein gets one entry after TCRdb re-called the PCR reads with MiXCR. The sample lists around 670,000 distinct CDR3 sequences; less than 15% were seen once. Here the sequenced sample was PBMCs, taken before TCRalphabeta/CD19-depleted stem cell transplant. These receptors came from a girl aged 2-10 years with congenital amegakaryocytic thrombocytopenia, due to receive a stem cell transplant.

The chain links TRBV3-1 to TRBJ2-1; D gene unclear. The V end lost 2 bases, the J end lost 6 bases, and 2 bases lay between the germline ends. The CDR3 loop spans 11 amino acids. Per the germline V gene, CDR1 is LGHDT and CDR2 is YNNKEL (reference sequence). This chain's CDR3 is CASSQINEQFF. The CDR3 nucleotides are TGTGCCAGCAGCCAAATCAATGAGCAGTTCTTC.

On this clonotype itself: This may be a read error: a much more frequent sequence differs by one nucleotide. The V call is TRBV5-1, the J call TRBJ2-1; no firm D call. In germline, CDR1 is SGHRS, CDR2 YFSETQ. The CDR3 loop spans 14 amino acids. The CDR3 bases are TGCGACAGCAGCTTGATGTCACTCGGTGATGAGCAGTTCTTC. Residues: CDSSLMSLGDEQFF. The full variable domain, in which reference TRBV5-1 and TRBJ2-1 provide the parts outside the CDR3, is KAGVTQTPRYLIKTRGQQVTLSCSPISGHRSVSWYQQTPGQGLQFLFEYFSETQRNKGNFPGRFSGRQFSNSRSEMNVSTLELGDSALYLCDSSLMSLGDEQFFGPGTRLTVL.

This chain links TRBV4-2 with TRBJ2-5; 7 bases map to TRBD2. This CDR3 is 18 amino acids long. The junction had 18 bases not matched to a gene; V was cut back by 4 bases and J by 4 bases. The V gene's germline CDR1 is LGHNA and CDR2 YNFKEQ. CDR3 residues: CASSPTRRGEGLGETQYF. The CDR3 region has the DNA TGTGCCAGCAGCCCAACACGCCGGGGGGAGGGCCTTGGAGAGACCCAGTACTTC.

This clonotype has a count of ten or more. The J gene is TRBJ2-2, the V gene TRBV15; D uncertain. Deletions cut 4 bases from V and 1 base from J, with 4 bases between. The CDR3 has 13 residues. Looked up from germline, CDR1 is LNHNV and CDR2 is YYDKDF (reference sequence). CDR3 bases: TGTGCCACCAGCAAAATGAACACCGGGGAGCTGTTTTTT. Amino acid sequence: CATSKMNTGELFF. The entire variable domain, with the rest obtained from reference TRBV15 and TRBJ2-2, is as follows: DAMVIQNPRYQVTQFGKPVTLSCSQTLNHNVMYWYQQKSSQAPKLLFHYYDKDFNNEADTPDNFQSRRPNTSFCFLDIRSPGLGDTAMYLCATSKMNTGELFFGEGSRLTVL.

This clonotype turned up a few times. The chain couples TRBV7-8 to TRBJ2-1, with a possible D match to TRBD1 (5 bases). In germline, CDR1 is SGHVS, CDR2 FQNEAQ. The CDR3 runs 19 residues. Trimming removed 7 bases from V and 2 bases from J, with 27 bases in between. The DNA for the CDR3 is TGTGCCAGCACCGAAACCAGAACCCGGACACGGCGTACCTACAATGAGCAGTTCTTC. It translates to CASTETRTRTRRTYNEQFF.

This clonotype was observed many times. The CDR3 loop is CASSLSGVAAYNEQFF. Written as DNA, the CDR3 is TGTGCCAGCAGTTTAAGTGGGGTAGCGGCCTACAATGAGCAGTTCTTC. This sequence joins TRBV12-3 or TRBV12-4 and TRBJ2-1; D is perhaps TRBD2 (6 bases). This CDR3 is built from 16 residues. V gave up 2 bases and J gave up 2 bases, with 13 bases separating them.

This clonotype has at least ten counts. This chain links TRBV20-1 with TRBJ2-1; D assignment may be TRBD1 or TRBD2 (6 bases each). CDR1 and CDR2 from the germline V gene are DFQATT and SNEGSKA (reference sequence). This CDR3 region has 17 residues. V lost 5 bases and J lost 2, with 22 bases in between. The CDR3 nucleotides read TGCAGTGCTCACCCCTTATTGGGGGGCCACACCTACAATGAGCAGTTCTTC. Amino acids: CSAHPLLGGHTYNEQFF.

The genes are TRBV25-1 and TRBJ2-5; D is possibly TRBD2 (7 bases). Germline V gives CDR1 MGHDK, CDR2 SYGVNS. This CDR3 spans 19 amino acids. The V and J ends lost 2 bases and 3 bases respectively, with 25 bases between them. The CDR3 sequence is CASSEKSWGGPSTKETQYF. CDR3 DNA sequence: TGTGCCAGCAGTGAAAAAAGTTGGGGGGGCCCGTCTACTAAAGAGACCCAGTACTTC.

CDR3 region: CASKPLQLGVYNEQFF. As DNA, the CDR3 is TGTGCCAGCAAACCCCTGCAATTGGGTGTCTACAATGAGCAGTTCTTC. The rearrangement joins TRBV5-8 to TRBJ2-1; D ambiguous. The V gene's germline CDR1 is SGHTS and CDR2 YDEGEE. V was shortened by 6 bases and J by 3 bases, with 19 bases between the two germline ends. The CDR3 has 16 amino acids.

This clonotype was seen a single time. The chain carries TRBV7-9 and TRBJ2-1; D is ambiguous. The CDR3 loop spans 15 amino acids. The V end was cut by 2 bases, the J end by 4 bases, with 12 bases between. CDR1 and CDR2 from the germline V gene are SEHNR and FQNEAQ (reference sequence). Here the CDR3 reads CASSLHWWGYNEQFF. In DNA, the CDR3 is TGTGCCAGCAGCTTACATTGGTGGGGTTACAATGAGCAGTTCTTC.

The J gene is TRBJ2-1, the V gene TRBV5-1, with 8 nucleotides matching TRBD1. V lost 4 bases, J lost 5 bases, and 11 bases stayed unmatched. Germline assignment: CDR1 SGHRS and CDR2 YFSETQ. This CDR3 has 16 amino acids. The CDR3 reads CASSRIGDRRDNEQFF. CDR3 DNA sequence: TGCGCCAGCAGCCGAATAGGGGACAGGAGGGACAATGAGCAGTTCTTC.

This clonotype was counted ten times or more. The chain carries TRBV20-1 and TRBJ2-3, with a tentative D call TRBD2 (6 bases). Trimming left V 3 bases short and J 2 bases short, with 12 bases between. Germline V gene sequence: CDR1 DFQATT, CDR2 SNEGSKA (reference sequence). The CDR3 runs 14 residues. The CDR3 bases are TGCAGTGCTAGCTTTAGCGGCTACACAGATACGCAGTATTTT. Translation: CSASFSGYTDTQYF.

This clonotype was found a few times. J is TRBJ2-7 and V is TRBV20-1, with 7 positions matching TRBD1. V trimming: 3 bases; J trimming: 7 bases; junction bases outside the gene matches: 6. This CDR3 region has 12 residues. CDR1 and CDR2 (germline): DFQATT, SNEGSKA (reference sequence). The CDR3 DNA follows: TGCAGTGCTAGCCCGACAGGGATTGAGCAGTACTTC. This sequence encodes CSASPTGIEQYF.